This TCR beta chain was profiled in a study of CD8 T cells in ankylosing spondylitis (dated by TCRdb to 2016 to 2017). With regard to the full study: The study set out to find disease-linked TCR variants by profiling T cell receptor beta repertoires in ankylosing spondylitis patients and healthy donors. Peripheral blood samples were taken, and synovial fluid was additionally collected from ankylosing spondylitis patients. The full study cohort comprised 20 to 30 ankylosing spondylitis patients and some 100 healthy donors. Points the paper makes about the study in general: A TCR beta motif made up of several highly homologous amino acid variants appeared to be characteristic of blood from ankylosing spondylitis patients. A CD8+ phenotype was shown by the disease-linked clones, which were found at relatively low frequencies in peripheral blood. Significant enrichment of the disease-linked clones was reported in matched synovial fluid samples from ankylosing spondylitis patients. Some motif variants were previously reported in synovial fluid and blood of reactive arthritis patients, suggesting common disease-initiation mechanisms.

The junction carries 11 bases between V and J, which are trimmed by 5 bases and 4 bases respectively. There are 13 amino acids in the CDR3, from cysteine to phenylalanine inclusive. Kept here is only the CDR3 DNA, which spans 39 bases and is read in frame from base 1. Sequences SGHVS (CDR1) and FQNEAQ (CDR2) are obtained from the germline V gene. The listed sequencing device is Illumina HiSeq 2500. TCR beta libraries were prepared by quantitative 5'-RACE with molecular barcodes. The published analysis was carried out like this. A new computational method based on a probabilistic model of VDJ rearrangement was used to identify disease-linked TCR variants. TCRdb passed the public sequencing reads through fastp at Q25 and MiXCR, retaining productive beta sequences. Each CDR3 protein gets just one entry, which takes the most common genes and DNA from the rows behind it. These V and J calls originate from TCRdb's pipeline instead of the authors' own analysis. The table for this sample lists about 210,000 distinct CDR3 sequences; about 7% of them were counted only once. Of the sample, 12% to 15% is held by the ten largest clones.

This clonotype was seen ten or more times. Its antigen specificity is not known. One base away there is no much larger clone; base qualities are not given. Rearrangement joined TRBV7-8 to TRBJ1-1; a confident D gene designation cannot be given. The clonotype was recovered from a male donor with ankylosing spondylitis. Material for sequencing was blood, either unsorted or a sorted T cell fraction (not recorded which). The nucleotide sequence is TGTGCCAGCAGCCCCGGGGAAGGCACTGAAGCTTTCTTT. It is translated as CASSPGEGTEAFF.